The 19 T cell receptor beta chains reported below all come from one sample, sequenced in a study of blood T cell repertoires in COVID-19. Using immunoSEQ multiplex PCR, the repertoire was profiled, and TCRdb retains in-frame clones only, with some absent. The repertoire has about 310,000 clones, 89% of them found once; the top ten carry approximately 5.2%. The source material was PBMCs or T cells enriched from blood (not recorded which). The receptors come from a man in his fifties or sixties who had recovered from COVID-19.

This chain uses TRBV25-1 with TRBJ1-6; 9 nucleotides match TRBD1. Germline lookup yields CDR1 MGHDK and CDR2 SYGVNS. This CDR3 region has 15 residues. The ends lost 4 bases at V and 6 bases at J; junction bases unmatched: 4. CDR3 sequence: CASSGDRVGNSPLHF. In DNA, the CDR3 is TGTGCCAGCAGTGGGGACAGGGTCGGTAATTCACCCCTCCACTTT.

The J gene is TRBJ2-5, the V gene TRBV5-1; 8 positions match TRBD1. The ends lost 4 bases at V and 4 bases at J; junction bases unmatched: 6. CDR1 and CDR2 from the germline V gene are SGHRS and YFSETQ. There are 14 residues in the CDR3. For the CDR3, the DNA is TGCGCCAGCAGCACATGGACAGGGCGAGAGACCCAGTACTTC. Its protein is CASSTWTGRETQYF.

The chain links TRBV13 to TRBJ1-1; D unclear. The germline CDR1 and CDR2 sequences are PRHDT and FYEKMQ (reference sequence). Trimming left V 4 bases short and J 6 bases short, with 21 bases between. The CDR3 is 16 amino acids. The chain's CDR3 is CASSSSSRRSRSEAFF. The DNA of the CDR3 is TGTGCCAGCAGCTCATCCTCCAGGCGCAGTCGTTCTGAAGCTTTCTTT.

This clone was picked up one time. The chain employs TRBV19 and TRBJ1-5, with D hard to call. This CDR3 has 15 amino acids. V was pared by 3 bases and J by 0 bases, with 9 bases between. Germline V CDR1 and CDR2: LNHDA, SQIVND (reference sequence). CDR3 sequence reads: CASSILRYSNQPQHF. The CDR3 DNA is TGTGCCAGTAGTATCTTGCGGTATAGCAATCAGCCCCAGCATTTT.

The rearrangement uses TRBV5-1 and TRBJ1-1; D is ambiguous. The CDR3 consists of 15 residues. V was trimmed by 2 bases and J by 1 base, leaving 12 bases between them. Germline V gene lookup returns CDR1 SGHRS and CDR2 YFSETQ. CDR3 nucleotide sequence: TGCGCCAGCAGCTTAGGTGGCTCGGGGAACACTGAAGCTTTCTTT. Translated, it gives CASSLGGSGNTEAFF.

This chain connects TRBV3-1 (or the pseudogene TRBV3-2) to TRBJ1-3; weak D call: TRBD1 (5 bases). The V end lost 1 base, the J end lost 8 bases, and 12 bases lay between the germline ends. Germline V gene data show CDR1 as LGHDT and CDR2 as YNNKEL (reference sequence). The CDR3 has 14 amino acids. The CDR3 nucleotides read TGTGCCAGCAGCCAAGTGGGCAGGGAGGACACCATATATTTT. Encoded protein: CASSQVGREDTIYF.

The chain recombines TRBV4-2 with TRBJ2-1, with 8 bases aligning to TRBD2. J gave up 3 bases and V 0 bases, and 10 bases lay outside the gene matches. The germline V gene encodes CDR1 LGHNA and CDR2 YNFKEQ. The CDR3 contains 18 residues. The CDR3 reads CASSQDLYGRAYYNEQFF. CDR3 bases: TGTGCCAGCAGCCAAGATTTATACGGGAGGGCGTACTACAATGAGCAGTTCTTC.

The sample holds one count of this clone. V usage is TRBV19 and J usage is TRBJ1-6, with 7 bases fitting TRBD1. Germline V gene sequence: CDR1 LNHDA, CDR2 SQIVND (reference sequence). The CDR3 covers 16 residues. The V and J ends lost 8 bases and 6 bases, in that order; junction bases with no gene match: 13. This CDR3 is CASQPPGQPINSPLHF. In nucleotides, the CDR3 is TGTGCCAGTCAACCGCCGGGACAGCCCATTAATTCACCCCTCCACTTT.

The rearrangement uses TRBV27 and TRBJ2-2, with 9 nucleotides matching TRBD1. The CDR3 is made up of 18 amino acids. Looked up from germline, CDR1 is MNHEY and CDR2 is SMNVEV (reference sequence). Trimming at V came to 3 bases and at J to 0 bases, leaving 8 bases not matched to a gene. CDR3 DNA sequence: TGTGCCAGCAGTTTGTACACAGGGGGCACCGCGAACACCGGGGAGCTGTTTTTT. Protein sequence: CASSLYTGGTANTGELFF.

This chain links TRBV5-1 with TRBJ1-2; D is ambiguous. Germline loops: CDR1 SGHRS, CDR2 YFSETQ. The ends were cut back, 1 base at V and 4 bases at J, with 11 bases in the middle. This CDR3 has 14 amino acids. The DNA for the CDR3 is TGCGCCAGCAGCTTGTCCGGGGTGGGCTATGGCTACACCTTC. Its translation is CASSLSGVGYGYTF.

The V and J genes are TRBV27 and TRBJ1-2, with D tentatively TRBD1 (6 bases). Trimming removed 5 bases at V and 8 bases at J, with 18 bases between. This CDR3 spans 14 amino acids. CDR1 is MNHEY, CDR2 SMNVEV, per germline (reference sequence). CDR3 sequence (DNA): TGTGCCAGCAGTACCTTATTGGGGGCTAACGGCTACACCTTC. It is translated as CASSTLLGANGYTF.

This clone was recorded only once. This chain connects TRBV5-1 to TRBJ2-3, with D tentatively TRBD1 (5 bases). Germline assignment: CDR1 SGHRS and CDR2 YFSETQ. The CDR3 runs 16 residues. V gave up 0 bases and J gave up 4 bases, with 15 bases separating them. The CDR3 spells CASSLVVPRTSDTQYF. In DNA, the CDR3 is TGCGCCAGCAGCTTGGTAGTCCCCCGGACATCAGATACGCAGTATTTT. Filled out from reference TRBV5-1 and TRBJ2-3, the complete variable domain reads KAGVTQTPRYLIKTRGQQVTLSCSPISGHRSVSWYQQTPGQGLQFLFEYFSETQRNKGNFPGRFSGRQFSNSRSEMNVSTLELGDSALYLCASSLVVPRTSDTQYFGPGTRLTVL.

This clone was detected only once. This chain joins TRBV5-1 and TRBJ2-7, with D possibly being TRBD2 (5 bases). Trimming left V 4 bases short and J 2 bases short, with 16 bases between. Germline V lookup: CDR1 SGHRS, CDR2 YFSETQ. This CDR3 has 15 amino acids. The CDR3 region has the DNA TGCGCCAGCAGCACTGGGTGGACTCTGACCTACGAGCAGTACTTC. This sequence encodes CASSTGWTLTYEQYF.

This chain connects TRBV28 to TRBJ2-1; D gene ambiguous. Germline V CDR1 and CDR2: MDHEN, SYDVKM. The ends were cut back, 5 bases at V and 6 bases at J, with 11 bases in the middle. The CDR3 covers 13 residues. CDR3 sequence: CASSLGSPNEQFF. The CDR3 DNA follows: TGTGCCAGCAGTCTGGGCAGCCCCAATGAGCAGTTCTTC.

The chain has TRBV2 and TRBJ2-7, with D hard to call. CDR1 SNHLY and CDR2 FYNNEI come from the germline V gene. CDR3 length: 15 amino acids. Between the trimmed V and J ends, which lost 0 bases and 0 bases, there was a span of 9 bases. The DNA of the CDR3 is TGTGCCAGCAGTGAAGCGCGTGGGCCCTCCTACGAGCAGTACTTC. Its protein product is CASSEARGPSYEQYF. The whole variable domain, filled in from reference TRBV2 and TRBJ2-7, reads EPEVTQTPSHQVTQMGQEVILRCVPISNHLYFYWYRQILGQKVEFLVSFYNNEISEKSEIFDDQFSVERPDGSNFTLKIRSTKLEDSAMYFCASSEARGPSYEQYFGPGTRLTVT.

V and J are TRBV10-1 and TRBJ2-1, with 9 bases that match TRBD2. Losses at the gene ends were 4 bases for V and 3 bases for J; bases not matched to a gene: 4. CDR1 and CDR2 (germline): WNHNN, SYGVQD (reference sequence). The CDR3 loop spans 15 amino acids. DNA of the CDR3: TGCGCCAGCAGTGGCCAGACTAGCGGCTACAATGAGCAGTTCTTC. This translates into CASSGQTSGYNEQFF.

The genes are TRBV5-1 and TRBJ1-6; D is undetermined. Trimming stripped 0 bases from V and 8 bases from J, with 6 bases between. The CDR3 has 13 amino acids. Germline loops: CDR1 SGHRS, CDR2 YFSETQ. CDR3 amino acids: CASSLERDSPLHF. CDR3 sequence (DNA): TGCGCCAGCAGCTTGGAACGCGATTCACCCCTCCACTTT.

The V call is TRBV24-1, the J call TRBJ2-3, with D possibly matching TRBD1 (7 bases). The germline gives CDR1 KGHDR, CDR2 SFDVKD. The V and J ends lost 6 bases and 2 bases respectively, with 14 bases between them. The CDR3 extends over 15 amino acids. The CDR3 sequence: CATSSQGDFTDTQYF. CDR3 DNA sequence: TGTGCCACCAGTTCGCAGGGGGACTTCACAGATACGCAGTATTTT.

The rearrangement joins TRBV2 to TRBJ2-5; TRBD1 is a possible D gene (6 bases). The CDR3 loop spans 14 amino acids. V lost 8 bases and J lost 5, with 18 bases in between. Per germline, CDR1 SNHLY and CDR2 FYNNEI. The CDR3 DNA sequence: TGTGCCAGCTCCATATCGACAGGACGGGAGACCCAGTACTTC. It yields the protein CASSISTGRETQYF. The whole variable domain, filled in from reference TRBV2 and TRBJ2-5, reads EPEVTQTPSHQVTQMGQEVILRCVPISNHLYFYWYRQILGQKVEFLVSFYNNEISEKSEIFDDQFSVERPDGSNFTLKIRSTKLEDSAMYFCASSISTGRETQYFGPGTRLLVL.